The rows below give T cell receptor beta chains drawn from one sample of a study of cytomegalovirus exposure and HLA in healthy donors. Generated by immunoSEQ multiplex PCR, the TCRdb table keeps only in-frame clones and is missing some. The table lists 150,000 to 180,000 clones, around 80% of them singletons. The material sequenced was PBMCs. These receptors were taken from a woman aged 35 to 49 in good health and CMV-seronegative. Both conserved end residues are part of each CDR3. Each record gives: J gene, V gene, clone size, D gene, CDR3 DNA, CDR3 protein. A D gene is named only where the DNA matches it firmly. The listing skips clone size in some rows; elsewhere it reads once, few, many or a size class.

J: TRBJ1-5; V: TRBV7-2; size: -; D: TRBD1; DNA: TGTGCCAGCAGCCCGATGGACAGGGCGGATCAGCCCCAGCATTTT; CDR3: CASSPMDRADQPQHF
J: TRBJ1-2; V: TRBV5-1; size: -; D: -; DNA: TGCGCCAGCAGCGTCAGTATCTCAGCTAACTATGGCTACACCTTC; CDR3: CASSVSISANYGYTF
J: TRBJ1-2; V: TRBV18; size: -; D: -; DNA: TGTGCCAGCTCACCATCGCCGGACAGCAACTATGGCTACACCTTC; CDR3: CASSPSPDSNYGYTF
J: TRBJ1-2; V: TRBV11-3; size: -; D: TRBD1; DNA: TGTGCCAGCAGCTACAGGGGGTTTAACTATGGCTACACCTTC; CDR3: CASSYRGFNYGYTF
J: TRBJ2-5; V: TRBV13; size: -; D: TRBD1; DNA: TGTGCCAGCAGCGAGACAGGGGTGGAGACCCAGTACTTC; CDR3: CASSETGVETQYF
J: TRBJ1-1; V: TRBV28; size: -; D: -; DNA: TGTGCCAGCAGACTCCGGACCCGGGGTGAAGCTTTCTTT; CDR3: CASRLRTRGEAFF
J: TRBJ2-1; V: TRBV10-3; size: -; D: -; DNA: TGTGCCATCCGGTCCTACAATGAGCAGTTCTTC; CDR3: CAIRSYNEQFF
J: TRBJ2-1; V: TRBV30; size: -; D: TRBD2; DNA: TGTGCCTGGAGTCCCGGGACTAGTGGCAATGAGCAGTTCTTC; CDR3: CAWSPGTSGNEQFF
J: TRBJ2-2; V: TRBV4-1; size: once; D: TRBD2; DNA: TGCGCCAGCAGCCAAGCTTTCGGACTAGCGAACACCGGGGAGCTGTTTTTT; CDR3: CASSQAFGLANTGELFF
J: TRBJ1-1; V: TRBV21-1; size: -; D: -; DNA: TGTGCCAGCAGCAAAGGGACAGGGAGGGGCACTGAAGCTTTCTTT; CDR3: CASSKGTGRGTEAFF
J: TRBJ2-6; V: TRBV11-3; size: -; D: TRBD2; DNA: TGTGCCAGCAGCGGAGGACTAGCGGGGCTCTCTGGGGCCAACGTCCTGACTTTC; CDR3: CASSGGLAGLSGANVLTF
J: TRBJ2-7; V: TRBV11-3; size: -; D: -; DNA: TGTGCCAGCAGCCGAGGGGGGGATTTCTCCTACGAGCAGTACTTC; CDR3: CASSRGGDFSYEQYF
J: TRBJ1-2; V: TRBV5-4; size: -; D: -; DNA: TGTGCCAGCAGCCGGGGACAAGCGAACTATGGCTACACCTTC; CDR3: CASSRGQANYGYTF
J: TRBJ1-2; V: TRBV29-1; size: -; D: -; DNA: TGCAGCGCCGAGGTGGGGCTTGGCTACACCTTC; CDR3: CSAEVGLGYTF
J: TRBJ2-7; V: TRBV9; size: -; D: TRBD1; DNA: TGTGCCAGCAGCGTAGGGCCAGGGGGCGCGGGCTACGAGCAGTACTTC; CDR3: CASSVGPGGAGYEQYF
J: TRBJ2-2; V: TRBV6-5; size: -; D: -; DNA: TGTGCCAGCAGCCGGGACTTTGATACCGGGGAGCTGTTTTTT; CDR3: CASSRDFDTGELFF
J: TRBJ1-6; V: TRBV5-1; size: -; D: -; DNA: TGCGCCAGCAGCTTGGCCGGCAGTCAGGGGAATTCACCCCTCCACTTT; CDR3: CASSLAGSQGNSPLHF
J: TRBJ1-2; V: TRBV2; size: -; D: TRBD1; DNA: TGTGCCAGCAGTTCGGGACAGGGGGTGGGTGGCTACACCTTC; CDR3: CASSSGQGVGGYTF
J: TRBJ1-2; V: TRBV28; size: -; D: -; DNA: TGTGCCAGCAGCCTGGACCGAGACAGCTATGGCTACACCTTC; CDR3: CASSLDRDSYGYTF
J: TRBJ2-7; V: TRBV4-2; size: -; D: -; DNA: TGTGCCAGCAGCCAAGATTACGGTACCTACGAGCAGTACTTC; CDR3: CASSQDYGTYEQYF
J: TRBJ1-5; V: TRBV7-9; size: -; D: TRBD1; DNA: TGTGCCAGCAGCTTACACAGGGGGCTGGAAAGTCCCCAGCATTTT; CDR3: CASSLHRGLESPQHF
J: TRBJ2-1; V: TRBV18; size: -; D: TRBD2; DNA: TGTGCCAGCTCACCACCAGGGAGCGGGGGGTACAATGAGCAGTTCTTC; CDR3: CASSPPGSGGYNEQFF
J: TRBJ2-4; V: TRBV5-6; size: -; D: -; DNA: TGTGCCAGCACTGCGTTTTTGGCCAAAAACATTCAGTACTTC; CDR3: CASTAFLAKNIQYF
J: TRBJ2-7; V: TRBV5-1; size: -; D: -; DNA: TGCGCCAGCAGCTTCGACAGGGCCGGGGGCTACGAGCAGTACTTC; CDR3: CASSFDRAGGYEQYF